The T cell receptor beta chain under discussion was sequenced for a study of blood T cell repertoires in COVID-19 (dated by TCRdb to the early 2020s). Regarding the study in general: Samples from collaborators originated in the United States, Italy and Spain and spanned both the acute and convalescent phases of COVID-19. The material from the prospective study consisted of cDNA or gDNA derived from T cells, B-cell-depleted T cells, or PBMCs. The dataset comprised deeply sampled blood TCRbeta repertoires from subjects exposed to, actively infected with, or recovered from COVID-19. The repertoires were released in a freely available public database intended as a resource for research on the immune response to SARS-CoV-2. Samples came from the ongoing ImmuneRACE study (first 160 participants) plus 1,254 subjects from 6 global collaborators. Sample metadata almost always included a de-identified subject ID, COVID-19 status, age in years and sex. Where available, HLA class I and class II types were obtained from metadata supplied by the sample provider rather than from assay-based typing. Paper-wide results and their limitations: The amount of clinical and demographic metadata varied by source and participant and was provided uncurated.

TCRbeta CDR3 regions were amplified from genomic DNA by means of the immunoSEQ Assay, a bias-controlled multiplex PCR. Under the source paper's analysis protocol: Within the assay, amplification of reference gene primers was used to estimate how many nucleated cells each sample contained. To quantify the absolute abundance of each unique TCRbeta CDR3 rearrangement, sequence reads were collapsed and filtered. For each sample, productive Simpson clonality was calculated as the square root of Simpson's diversity index across productive rearrangements. In its TCRdb copy, this immuneACCESS table keeps in-frame sequences only and misses some clones. Where compared with another copy, unresolved V genes explain less than half of these, and the others have no known cause. V and J calls and clone size follow that table, whereas D and trimming were derived from the DNA. The sample yields more than 200,000 clones; 80% to 90% were counted once. The ten largest clones represent approximately 3.5% of the sample.

In the prospective study, participants were about 18 to 100 years old, resided in about two dozen geographic areas of the United States, and were enrolled through a virtual design. In the prospective study, cohorts were assigned on the basis of participant-reported clinical history obtained from a screening survey and a study questionnaire. Exposed participants were defined as having been in contact with someone with a PCR-confirmed or clinician-diagnosed COVID-19 case within 2 weeks of study entry. Each participant in the prospective study had whole blood, serum and a nasopharyngeal or oropharyngeal swab collected by mobile phlebotomists. Prospective study participants could optionally give additional blood draws and questionnaires over an approximately two-month period. Before DNA extraction, blood samples from the prospective study were shipped at room temperature or frozen. The CDR3 sequence holds 13 residues, the cysteine and phenylalanine included. The only DNA kept is the CDR3, 39 bases in frame from the first base. For CDR1 and CDR2, the germline V gene lists KGHDR and SFDVKD. V is shortened by 7 bases, J by 6 bases, and the region joining them spans 11 bases.

As to this clone: No cognate antigen has been identified for it. No much larger clone exists at a distance of one base, and base qualities are not known.

The receptor was isolated from a woman aged 25 to 45 who had been exposed to COVID-19. The sequenced sample consisted of PBMCs or T cells enriched from blood (not recorded which). The chain is encoded by TRBV24-1 joined to TRBJ2-2; a tentative D match to TRBD2 spans 5 bases. The CDR3 protein is CATREGGAGELFF. The DNA reads as follows: TGTGCCACCAGAGAGGGTGGTGCCGGGGAGCTGTTTTTT.